This T cell receptor (beta chain) came from a study of memory CD4+ T cells and cytomegalovirus serostatus. TCRdb's copy holds only in-frame clones and misses some; the assay was immunoSEQ multiplex PCR. This table has about 75,000 clones, roughly 78% appearing once. Study findings and constraints: About 40% of the roughly 160 known CMV-associated TCRbeta sequences appeared in CD4+ memory.

CDR3 length equals 15 residues. CDR1 is SGHTA, CDR2 FQGNSA, per germline. V was cut by 5 bases and J by 10 bases, with 21 bases left in between. Single viable CD3+CD4+CD8-CD45RO+ cells were sorted as the memory CD4+ T cells. Concerning this clone: Its antigen is not known.

This sequence joins TRBV7-2 and TRBJ2-1; a possible D gene is TRBD2 (5 bases). The sequence was collected from an adult in good health and CMV-seropositive. Input material: memory CD4+ T cells from blood. The CDR3 region has the DNA TGTGCCAGCAGCCCGGGGAAAAAACCGATCCGGGAGCAGTTCTTC. This sequence encodes CASSPGKKPIREQFF.